This T cell receptor beta chain was observed in a study of T cell responses to AZD1222 COVID-19 vaccine. Here immunoSEQ multiplex PCR was the method, and the copy in TCRdb shows in-frame clones only, minus some. The sample shows approximately 110,000 clones, about 88% of them seen only once. General observations from the study: Clonal diversity was possibly underestimated, and the donors were mostly white British, with more females. Across the whole spike, CD4 TCRs peaked at regions 160-218 and 743-854. Reports indicate that nearly half of spike-specific TCRs are directed at unmutated variant regions.

This clone was counted only a few times. Antigen: not known. The CDR3 has 15 residues. Trimming removed 1 base from V and 1 base from J, with 5 bases in between. Per germline, CDR1 SGHTA and CDR2 FQGTGA. This sequence was found in an adult in good health. This chain uses TRBV7-3 with TRBJ2-6; D gene unclear. The sample here was peripheral blood, taken on day 0 of AZD1222 vaccination. The CDR3 DNA follows: TGTGCCAGCAGCTTAATGGATTCTGGGGCCAACGTCCTGACTTTC. Translation gives CASSLMDSGANVLTF.